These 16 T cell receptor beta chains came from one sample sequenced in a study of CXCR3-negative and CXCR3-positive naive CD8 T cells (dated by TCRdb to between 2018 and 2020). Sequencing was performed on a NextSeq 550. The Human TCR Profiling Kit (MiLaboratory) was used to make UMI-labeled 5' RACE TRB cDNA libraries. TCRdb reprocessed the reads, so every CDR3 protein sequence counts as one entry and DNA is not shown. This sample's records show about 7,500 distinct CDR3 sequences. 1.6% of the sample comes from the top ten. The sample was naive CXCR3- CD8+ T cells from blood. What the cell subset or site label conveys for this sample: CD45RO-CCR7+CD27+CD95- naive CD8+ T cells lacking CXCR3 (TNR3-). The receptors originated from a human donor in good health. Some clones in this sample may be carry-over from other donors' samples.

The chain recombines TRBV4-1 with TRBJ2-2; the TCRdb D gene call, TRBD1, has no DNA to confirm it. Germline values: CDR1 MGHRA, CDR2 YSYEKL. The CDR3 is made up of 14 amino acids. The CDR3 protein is CASRIIGGTGELFF.

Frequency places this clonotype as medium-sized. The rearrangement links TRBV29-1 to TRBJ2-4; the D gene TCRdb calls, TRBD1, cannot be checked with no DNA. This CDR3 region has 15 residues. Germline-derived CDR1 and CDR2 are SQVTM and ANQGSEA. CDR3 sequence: CSVEEAGGVPGIQYF.

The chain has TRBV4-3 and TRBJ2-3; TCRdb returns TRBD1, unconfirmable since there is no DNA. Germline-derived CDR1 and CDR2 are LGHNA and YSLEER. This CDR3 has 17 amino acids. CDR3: CASSQDAGQLPTDTQYF.

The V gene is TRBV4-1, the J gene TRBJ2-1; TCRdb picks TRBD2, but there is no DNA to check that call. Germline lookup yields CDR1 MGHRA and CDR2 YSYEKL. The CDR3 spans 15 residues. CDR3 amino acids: CASGGGTQLPDEQFF.

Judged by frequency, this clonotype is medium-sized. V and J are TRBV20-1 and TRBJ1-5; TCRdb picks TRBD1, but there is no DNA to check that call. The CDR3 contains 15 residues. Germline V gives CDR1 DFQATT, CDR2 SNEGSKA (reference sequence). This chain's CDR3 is CSATGTGLINQPQHF.

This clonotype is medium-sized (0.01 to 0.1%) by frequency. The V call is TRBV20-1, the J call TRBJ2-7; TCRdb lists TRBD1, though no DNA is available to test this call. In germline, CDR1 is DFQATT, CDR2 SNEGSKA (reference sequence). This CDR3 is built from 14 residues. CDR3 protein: CSARVLARDSEQYF.

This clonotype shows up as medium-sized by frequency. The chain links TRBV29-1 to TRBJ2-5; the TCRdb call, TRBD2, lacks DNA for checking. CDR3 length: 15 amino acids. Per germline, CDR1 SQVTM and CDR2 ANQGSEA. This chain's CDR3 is CSVDAGTAWVETQYF.

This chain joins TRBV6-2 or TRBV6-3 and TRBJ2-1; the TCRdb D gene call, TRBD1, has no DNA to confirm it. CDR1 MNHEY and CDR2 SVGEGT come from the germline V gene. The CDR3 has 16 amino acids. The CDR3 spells CASSYSRQEQYNEQFF.

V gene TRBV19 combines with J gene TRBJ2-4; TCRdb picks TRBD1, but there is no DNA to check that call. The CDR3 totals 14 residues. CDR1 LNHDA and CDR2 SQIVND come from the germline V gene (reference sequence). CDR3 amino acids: CASSSQGTKNIQYF.

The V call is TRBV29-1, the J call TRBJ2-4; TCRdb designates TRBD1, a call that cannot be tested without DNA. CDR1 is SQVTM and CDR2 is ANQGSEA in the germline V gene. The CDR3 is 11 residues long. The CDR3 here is CSGGQGNIQYF.

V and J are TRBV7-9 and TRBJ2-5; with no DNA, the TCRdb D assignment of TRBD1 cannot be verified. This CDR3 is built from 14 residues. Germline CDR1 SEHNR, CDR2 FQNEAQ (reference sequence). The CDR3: CASSLAPGSETQYF.

The CDR3: CASSDTDTQYF. The chain combines TRBV12-3 or TRBV12-4 with TRBJ2-3. This CDR3 has 11 amino acids.

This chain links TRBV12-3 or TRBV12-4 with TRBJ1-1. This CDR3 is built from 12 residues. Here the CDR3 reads CASSSSNTEAFF.

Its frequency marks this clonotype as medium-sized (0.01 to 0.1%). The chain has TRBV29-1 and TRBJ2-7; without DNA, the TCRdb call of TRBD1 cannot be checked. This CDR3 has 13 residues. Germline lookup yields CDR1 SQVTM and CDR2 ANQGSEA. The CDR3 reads CSVVWQGFSEQYF.

CDR3: CASSLTSGSHNEQFF. The gene calls are TRBV7-3 and TRBJ2-1; TCRdb outputs TRBD2, but without DNA this stays unchecked. CDR1 SGHTA and CDR2 FQGTGA come from the germline V gene. The CDR3 runs to 15 residues.

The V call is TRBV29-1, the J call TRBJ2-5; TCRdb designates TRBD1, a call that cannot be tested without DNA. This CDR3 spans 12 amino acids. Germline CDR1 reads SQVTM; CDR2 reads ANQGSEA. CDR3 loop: CSVDRPKETQYF.